The T cell receptor (beta chain) under discussion was sequenced for a study of vaccination and CD4 T cells after COVID-19. Findings and limits, study-wide: The study sampled relatively few convalescent patients and omitted early post-infection timepoints.

CDR3 length: 16 amino acids. Germline-derived CDR1 and CDR2 are MGHDK and SYGVNS. The Oncomine TCR Beta short-read assay was applied to DNA of cultured CD4+ T cells. TCRdb re-called the PCR reads with MiXCR, one entry per CDR3 protein. The data show about 7,200 distinct CDR3 sequences, about 32% seen once. Comment on this clonotype: What it binds is not known. A junction boundary mismatches the germline segment, possibly from a read error.

Indicated treatment: roughly ten-day PBMC culture with coronavirus spike peptide pools or control peptides (ViraFEST assay). Researchers collected the unexposed donor's CD4+ T cells before the COVID-19 pandemic (2011-2018). The clonotype was recovered from a human donor in good health. V usage is TRBV25-1 and J usage is TRBJ1-3, with D possibly TRBD1 on 5 matching bases. Sequencing was done on a sample of CD4+ T cells from blood, cultured in vitro. CDR3: CTSSGQQASSGNTIYF. CDR3 in DNA: TGTACCAGCAGTGGACAACAGGCCAGCTCTGGAAACACCATATATTTT.